These 14 T cell receptor beta chains share one sample of origin, sequenced in a study of cytomegalovirus exposure and HLA in healthy donors. Use of 60 Vbeta and 13 Jbeta primers characterized the PCR. Data came from immunoSEQ multiplex PCR; TCRdb stores just in-frame clones and leaves some out. The repertoire includes under 150,000 clones, 60% to 80% of them detected once, and around 4.9% sits in the top ten. Sequencing was done on a sample of PBMCs. Receptors originate from a male donor in good health and CMV-seronegative.

This clone appeared once. This CDR3 is CATSRGLSYEQYF. The CDR3 DNA reads as TGTGCCACCAGCAGAGGGCTGTCCTACGAGCAGTACTTC. This sequence joins TRBV15 and TRBJ2-7, with D hard to call. There are 13 residues in the CDR3. V was clipped by 1 base and J by 1 base, with 5 bases between them. CDR1 LNHNV and CDR2 YYDKDF come from the germline V gene (reference sequence).

The chain carries TRBV4-1 and TRBJ1-6, with 9 bases aligning to TRBD1. Trimming cost V 4 bases and J 6 bases; bases outside gene matches: 1. The CDR3 covers 14 residues. Germline-derived CDR1 and CDR2 are MGHRA and YSYEKL. CDR3 sequence (DNA): TGCGCCAGCAGCCCGGGACAGGGTAATTCACCCCTCCACTTT. Translation: CASSPGQGNSPLHF.

This clone was observed once. V is TRBV7-2 and J is TRBJ2-2; D is unresolved. V was trimmed by 1 base and J by 7 bases, leaving 4 bases between them. Germline CDR1 reads SGHTA; CDR2 reads FQGNSA. This CDR3 contains 12 residues. The CDR3 loop is CASSLVGGELFF. CDR3 DNA: TGTGCCAGCAGCTTAGTCGGCGGGGAGCTGTTTTTT.

The genes are TRBV6-6 and TRBJ2-7, with TRBD2 matching over 10 bases. The germline V gene has CDR1 MNHNY and CDR2 SVGAGI (reference sequence). The J segment lost 6 bases and the V segment lost 6 bases, leaving 11 bases of the junction unmatched. This CDR3 has 15 amino acids. CDR3 in amino acids: CASRRSERGGSEQYF. CDR3 nucleotides: TGTGCCAGCAGGAGAAGTGAGCGGGGGGGATCCGAGCAGTACTTC.

This clone was seen a single time. The V call is TRBV5-1, the J call TRBJ1-3; 8 positions match TRBD1. The CDR3 spans 20 residues. Germline loops: CDR1 SGHRS, CDR2 YFSETQ. The junction had 14 bases not matched to a gene; V was cut back by 0 bases and J by 0 bases. CDR3: CASSLVCPPGQVSSGNTIYF. CDR3 nucleotides: TGCGCCAGCAGCTTGGTGTGCCCCCCGGGACAGGTAAGCTCTGGAAACACCATATATTTT.

The chain combines TRBV6-6 with TRBJ2-3, with D hard to call. Between the trimmed V and J ends, which lost 6 bases and 6 bases, there was a span of 13 bases. The germline V gene has CDR1 MNHNY and CDR2 SVGAGI (reference sequence). This CDR3 has 13 amino acids. CDR3 residues: CASRQDGEDTQYF. The CDR3 nucleotides are TGTGCCAGCAGACAAGACGGAGAGGATACGCAGTATTTT.

The chain links TRBV23-1 to TRBJ1-3, with 10 bases identical to TRBD1. TRBV23-1 is assigned to the ORF class and has an uncertain function. V dropped 0 bases and J dropped 4; count of bases not matched to a gene: 3. The CDR3 consists of 16 residues. The CDR3 sequence is CASSQSPGQGGNTIYF. Written as DNA, the CDR3 is TGCGCCAGCAGTCAATCCCCGGGACAGGGGGGAAACACCATATATTTT.

The chain recombines TRBV7-8 with TRBJ2-7; 8 positions match TRBD1. Germline assignment: CDR1 SGHVS and CDR2 FQNEAQ. The CDR3 contains 18 residues. V gave up 4 bases and J gave up 2 bases; unmatched junction bases: 16. Written as DNA, the CDR3 is TGTGCCAGCAGCTCCTCCGGGACAGGAGTCATTTACACCTACGAGCAGTACTTC. Translating it yields CASSSSGTGVIYTYEQYF.

This clone was seen only a few times. The gene calls are TRBV7-9 and TRBJ1-1; D remains unclear. This CDR3 has 16 residues. In germline, CDR1 is SEHNR, CDR2 FQNEAQ (reference sequence). Trimming left V 0 bases short and J 2 bases short, with 13 bases between. The CDR3 region is CASSLALGSGNTEAFF. The CDR3, as DNA: TGTGCCAGCAGCTTAGCGTTGGGAAGCGGTAACACTGAAGCTTTCTTT.

The chain has TRBV6-6 and TRBJ2-3; D not certain. CDR1 and CDR2 from the germline V gene are MNHNY and SVGAGI (reference sequence). With 3 bases removed from V and 0 bases from J, the gap between germline ends came to 10 bases. The CDR3 sequence is 15 residues long. DNA for the CDR3: TGTGCCAGCAGTTATGTGGCCCCTAGCACAGATACGCAGTATTTT. Amino acid sequence: CASSYVAPSTDTQYF.

V and J are TRBV18 and TRBJ2-5, with D possibly being TRBD2 (6 bases). The ends were cut back, 3 bases at V and 5 bases at J, with 10 bases in the middle. The CDR3 length is 13 residues. Germline assignment: CDR1 KGHSH and CDR2 LQKENI. This chain's CDR3 is CASSPGGWETQYF. CDR3 nucleotides: TGTGCCAGCTCACCGGGGGGATGGGAGACCCAGTACTTC.

The V call is TRBV30, the J call TRBJ1-6; D gene unclear. V shed 1 base and J shed 8 bases, with 12 bases lying between them. Germline loops: CDR1 GTSNPN, CDR2 SVGIG (reference sequence). The CDR3 loop spans 14 amino acids. The CDR3 loop is CAWSERTVYSPLHF. Written as DNA, the CDR3 is TGTGCCTGGAGTGAAAGAACGGTCTATTCACCCCTCCACTTT.

This chain uses TRBV6-5 with TRBJ1-1; TRBD1 matches 7 bases. Trimming at V came to 3 bases and at J to 8 bases, leaving 6 bases not matched to a gene. CDR3 length: 13 amino acids. Germline lookup yields CDR1 MNHEY and CDR2 SVGAGI. CDR3: CASSYQGVKEAFF. As DNA, the CDR3 is TGTGCCAGCAGTTATCAGGGGGTGAAGGAAGCTTTCTTT.

The genes are TRBV11-2 and TRBJ1-2, with D perhaps matching TRBD1 (6 bases). Trimming left V 5 bases short and J 0 bases short, with 10 bases between. Per germline, CDR1 SGHAT and CDR2 FQNNGV. There are 14 residues in the CDR3. DNA of the CDR3: TGTGCCAGCAGCGCAGGGGTAGCTAACTATGGCTACACCTTC. As protein: CASSAGVANYGYTF.